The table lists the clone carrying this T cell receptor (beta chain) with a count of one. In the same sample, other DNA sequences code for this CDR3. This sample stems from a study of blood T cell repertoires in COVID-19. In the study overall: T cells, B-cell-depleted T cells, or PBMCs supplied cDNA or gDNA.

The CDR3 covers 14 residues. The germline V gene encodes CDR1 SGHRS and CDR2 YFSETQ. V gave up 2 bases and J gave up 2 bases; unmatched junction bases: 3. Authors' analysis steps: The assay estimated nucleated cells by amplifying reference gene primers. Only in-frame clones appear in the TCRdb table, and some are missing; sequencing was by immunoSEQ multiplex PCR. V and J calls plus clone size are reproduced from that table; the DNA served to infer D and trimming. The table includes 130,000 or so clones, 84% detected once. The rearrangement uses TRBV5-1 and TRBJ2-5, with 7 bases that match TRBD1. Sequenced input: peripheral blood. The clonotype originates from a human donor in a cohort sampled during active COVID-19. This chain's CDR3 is CASSFGTVQETQYF. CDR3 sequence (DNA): TGCGCCAGCAGCTTCGGGACAGTTCAAGAGACCCAGTACTTC.